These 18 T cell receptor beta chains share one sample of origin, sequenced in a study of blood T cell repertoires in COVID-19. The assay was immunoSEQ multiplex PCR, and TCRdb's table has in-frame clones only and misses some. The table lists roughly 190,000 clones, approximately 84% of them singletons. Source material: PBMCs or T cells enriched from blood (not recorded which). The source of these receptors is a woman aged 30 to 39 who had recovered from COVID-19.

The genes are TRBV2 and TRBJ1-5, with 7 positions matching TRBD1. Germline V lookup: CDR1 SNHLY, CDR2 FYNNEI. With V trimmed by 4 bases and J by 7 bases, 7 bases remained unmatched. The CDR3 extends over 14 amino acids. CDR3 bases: TGTGCCAGCAGTGGAACAGGGGAGCGGCAGCCCCAGCATTTT. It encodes CASSGTGERQPQHF.

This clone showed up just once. CDR3 DNA sequence: TGTGCCACCAGTGGACGGGACAGACCCTACGAGCAGTACTTC. Translating gives CATSGRDRPYEQYF. The chain is built from TRBV24-1 and TRBJ2-7, with 7 bases aligning to TRBD1. This CDR3 region has 14 residues. Trimming removed 5 bases from V and 2 bases from J; junction bases left unmatched: 5. Germline V lookup: CDR1 KGHDR, CDR2 SFDVKD.

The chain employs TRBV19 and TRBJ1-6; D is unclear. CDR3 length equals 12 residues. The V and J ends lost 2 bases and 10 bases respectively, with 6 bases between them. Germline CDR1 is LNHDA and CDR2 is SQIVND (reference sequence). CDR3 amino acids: CASSISESPLHF. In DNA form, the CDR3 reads TGTGCCAGTAGTATAAGCGAATCACCCCTCCACTTT. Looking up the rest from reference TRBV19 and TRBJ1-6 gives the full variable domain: DGGITQSPKYLFRKEGQNVTLSCEQNLNHDAMYWYRQDPGQGLRLIYYSQIVNDFQKGDIAEGYSVSREKKESFPLTVTSAQKNPTAFYLCASSISESPLHFGNGTRLTVT.

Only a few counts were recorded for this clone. The CDR3 DNA is TGTGCCAGCAGCTTAGTTTTGGGACACACAGATACGCAGTATTTT. Translating it yields CASSLVLGHTDTQYF. The rearrangement joins TRBV7-2 to TRBJ2-3; weak D call: TRBD1 (6 bases). Trimming left V 1 base short and J 2 bases short, with 10 bases between. Germline V CDR1 and CDR2: SGHTA, FQGNSA. The CDR3 has 15 amino acids.

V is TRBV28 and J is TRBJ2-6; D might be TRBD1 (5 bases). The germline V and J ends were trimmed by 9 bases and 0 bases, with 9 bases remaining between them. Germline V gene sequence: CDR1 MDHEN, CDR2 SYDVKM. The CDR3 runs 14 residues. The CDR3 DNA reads TGTGCCAGTAGACAGAGCTCTGGGGCCAACGTCCTGACTTTC. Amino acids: CASRQSSGANVLTF.

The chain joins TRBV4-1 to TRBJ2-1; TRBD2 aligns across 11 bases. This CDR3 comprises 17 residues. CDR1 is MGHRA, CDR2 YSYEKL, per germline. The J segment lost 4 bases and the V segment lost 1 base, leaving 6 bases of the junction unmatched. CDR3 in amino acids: CASSQAFRTSGYNEQFF. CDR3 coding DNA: TGCGCCAGCAGCCAAGCCTTCCGGACTAGCGGGTACAATGAGCAGTTCTTC.

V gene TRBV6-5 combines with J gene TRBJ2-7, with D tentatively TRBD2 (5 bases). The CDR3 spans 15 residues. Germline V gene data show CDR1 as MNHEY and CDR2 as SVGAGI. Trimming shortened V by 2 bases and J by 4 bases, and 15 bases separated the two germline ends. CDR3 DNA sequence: TGTGCCAGCAGTTACGGAGGCAAAGCGTCGTACGAGCAGTACGTC. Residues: CASSYGGKASYEQYV.

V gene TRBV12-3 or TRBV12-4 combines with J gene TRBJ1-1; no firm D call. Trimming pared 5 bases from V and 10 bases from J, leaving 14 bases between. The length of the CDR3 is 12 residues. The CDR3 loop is CASSPPRVGAFF. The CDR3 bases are TGTGCCAGCAGTCCGCCGAGGGTAGGAGCTTTCTTT.

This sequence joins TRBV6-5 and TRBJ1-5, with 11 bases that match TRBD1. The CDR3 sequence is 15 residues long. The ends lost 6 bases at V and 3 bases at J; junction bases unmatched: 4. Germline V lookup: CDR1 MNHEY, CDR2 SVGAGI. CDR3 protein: CASRGQGGNNQPQHF. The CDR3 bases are TGTGCCAGCAGGGGACAGGGGGGGAACAATCAGCCCCAGCATTTT.

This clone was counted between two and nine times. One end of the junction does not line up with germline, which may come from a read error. CDR3 nucleotide sequence: TGTGCCAGCAGGTTAGCCCCGGGACAGGGAAACATTCAGTACTTC. Protein sequence: CASRLAPGQGNIQYF. The J gene is TRBJ2-4, the V gene TRBV7-2; 9 bases agree with TRBD1. In germline, CDR1 is SGHTA, CDR2 FQGNSA. This CDR3 has 15 residues.

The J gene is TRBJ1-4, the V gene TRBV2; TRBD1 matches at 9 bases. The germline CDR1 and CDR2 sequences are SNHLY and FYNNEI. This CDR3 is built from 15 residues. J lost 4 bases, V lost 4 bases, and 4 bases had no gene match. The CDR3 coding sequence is TGTGCCAGCAGTGTAGGGACAGGGCTTAATGAAAAACTGTTTTTT. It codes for CASSVGTGLNEKLFF.

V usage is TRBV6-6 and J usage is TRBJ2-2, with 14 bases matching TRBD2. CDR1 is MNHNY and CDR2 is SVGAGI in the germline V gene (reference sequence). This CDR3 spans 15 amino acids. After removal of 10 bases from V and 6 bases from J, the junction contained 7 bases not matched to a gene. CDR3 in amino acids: CATVRGLAGAGELFF. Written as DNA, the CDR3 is TGTGCCACCGTGCGGGGACTAGCGGGAGCCGGGGAGCTGTTTTTT.

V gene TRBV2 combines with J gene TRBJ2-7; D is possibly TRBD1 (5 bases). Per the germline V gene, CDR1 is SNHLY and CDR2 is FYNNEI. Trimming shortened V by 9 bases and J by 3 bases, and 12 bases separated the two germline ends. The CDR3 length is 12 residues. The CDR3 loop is CASLVRDYEQYF. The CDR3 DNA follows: TGTGCCAGTTTAGTCAGGGACTACGAGCAGTACTTC.

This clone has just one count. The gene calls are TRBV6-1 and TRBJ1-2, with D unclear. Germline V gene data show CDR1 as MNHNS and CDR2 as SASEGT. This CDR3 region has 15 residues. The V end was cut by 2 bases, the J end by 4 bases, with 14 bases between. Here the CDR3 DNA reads TGTGCCAGCAGTGAATTCGGGGTGTCAGGCTATGGCTACACCTTC. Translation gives CASSEFGVSGYGYTF.

DNA of the CDR3: TGTGCCAGCAGCACCGGAGGGTTCACCGGGGAGCTGTTTTTT. This encodes CASSTGGFTGELFF. J is TRBJ2-2 and V is TRBV11-1, with a possible D match to TRBD2 (6 bases). Germline V gene sequence: CDR1 SGHAT, CDR2 FQDESV (reference sequence). This CDR3 has 14 amino acids. Trimming removed 5 bases at V and 4 bases at J, with 11 bases between.

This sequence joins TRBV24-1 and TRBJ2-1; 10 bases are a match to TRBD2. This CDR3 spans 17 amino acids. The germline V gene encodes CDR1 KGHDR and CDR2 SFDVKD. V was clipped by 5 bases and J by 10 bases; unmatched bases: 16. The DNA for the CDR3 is TGTGCCACCAGTGCCCCAGGGCTAGCGGGAGACGTTGGCGAGCAGTTCTTC. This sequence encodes CATSAPGLAGDVGEQFF.

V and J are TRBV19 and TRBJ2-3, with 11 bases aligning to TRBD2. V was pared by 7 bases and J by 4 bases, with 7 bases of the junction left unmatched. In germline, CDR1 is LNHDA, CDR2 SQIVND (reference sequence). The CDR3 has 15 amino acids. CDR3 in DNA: TGTGCCAGTACCAATAGCGGGGGGGCATCAGATACGCAGTATTTT. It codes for CASTNSGGASDTQYF.

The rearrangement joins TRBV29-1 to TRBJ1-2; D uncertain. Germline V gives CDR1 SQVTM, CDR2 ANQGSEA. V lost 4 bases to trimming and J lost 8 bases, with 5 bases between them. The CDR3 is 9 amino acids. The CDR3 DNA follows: TGCAGCGTTGGAGGCGGCTACACCTTC. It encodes CSVGGGYTF.